Here is one TCR beta chain with its context. The data are from a study of blood T cell repertoires in COVID-19. Data came from immunoSEQ multiplex PCR; TCRdb stores just in-frame clones and leaves some out. The data show 300,000 or so clones, 85% to 90% seen once. Shortly before study entry, within 2 weeks, exposed participants had met a COVID-19 case. With 6 bases removed from V and 5 bases from J, the gap between germline ends came to 13 bases. CDR3 length equals 13 residues. Germline V lookup: CDR1 MNHEY, CDR2 SVGAGI. The material sequenced was PBMCs or T cells enriched from blood (not recorded which). J is TRBJ1-2 and V is TRBV6-5, with D perhaps matching TRBD1 (5 bases). The TCR originated in a woman aged 45-65 years who had been exposed to COVID-19. DNA for the CDR3: TGTGCCAGCAGGTCGGAGGGGTGGTATGGCTACACCTTC. Translated, it gives CASRSEGWYGYTF.